One sample yielded the 8 T cell receptor beta chains listed below, sequenced in a study of cytomegalovirus exposure and HLA in healthy donors. Primers: 60 Vbeta forward and 13 Jbeta reverse. Here immunoSEQ multiplex PCR was the method, and the copy in TCRdb shows in-frame clones only, minus some. This sample's table has over 90,000 clones. Sample: PBMCs. Every receptor here comes from a man aged 35 to 55 in good health and CMV-seronegative.

The chain recombines TRBV19 with TRBJ2-5, with D perhaps TRBD2 (5 bases). The CDR3 has 12 amino acids. The germline CDR1 and CDR2 sequences are LNHDA and SQIVND (reference sequence). Trimming took 11 bases from V and 3 from J, leaving 13 bases between them. The CDR3 reads CAVSPGEETQYF. CDR3 nucleotides: TGTGCCGTCAGCCCCGGGGAAGAGACCCAGTACTTC.

The rearrangement links TRBV5-8 to TRBJ2-3; 11 positions match TRBD2. The CDR3 length is 16 residues. The germline gives CDR1 SGHTS, CDR2 YDEGEE. J was trimmed by 2 bases and V by 4 bases; bases with no gene match: 6. CDR3 amino acids: CASSPGTSGLTDTQYF. DNA of the CDR3: TGTGCCAGCAGCCCAGGGACTAGCGGTCTCACAGATACGCAGTATTTT. Together with reference TRBV5-8 and TRBJ2-3, the CDR3 gives the full variable domain: EAGVTQSPTHLIKTRGQQATLRCSPISGHTSVYWYQQALGLGLQFLLWYDEGEERNRGNFPPRFSGRQFPNYSSELNVNALELEDSALYLCASSPGTSGLTDTQYFGPGTRLTVL.

This chain uses TRBV6-1 with TRBJ2-2, with 7 bases matching TRBD2. This CDR3 has 15 amino acids. V lost 2 bases and J lost 6; bases outside the gene matches: 6. Germline values: CDR1 MNHNS, CDR2 SASEGT. The CDR3 is CASSEPREGAGELFF. The CDR3 region has the DNA TGTGCCAGCAGTGAACCCAGGGAGGGCGCCGGGGAGCTGTTTTTT.

The chain has TRBV5-1 and TRBJ2-1; D is perhaps TRBD1 (5 bases). The CDR3 consists of 13 residues. Germline V gene sequence: CDR1 SGHRS, CDR2 YFSETQ. With 3 bases removed from V and 4 bases from J, the gap between germline ends came to 8 bases. CDR3 in DNA: TGCGCCAGCAGCTCCTACAGGTACAATGAGCAGTTCTTC. It codes for CASSSYRYNEQFF.

The chain carries TRBV30 and TRBJ2-1; TRBD2 might be the D (5 bases). CDR3 length: 13 amino acids. V gave up 0 bases and J gave up 7 bases, with 10 bases separating them. Per germline, CDR1 GTSNPN and CDR2 SVGIG (reference sequence). The CDR3 loop is CAWSVLTGNEQFF. The CDR3, as DNA: TGTGCCTGGAGTGTACTGACGGGGAATGAGCAGTTCTTC.

The chain joins TRBV5-4 to TRBJ2-6; D is undetermined. The CDR3 is 14 amino acids. The germline V gene encodes CDR1 SGHNT and CDR2 YYREEE (reference sequence). V shed 5 bases and J shed 2 bases, with 8 bases lying between them. CDR3 amino acids: CASRKTAGANVLTF. The CDR3 coding sequence is TGTGCCAGCAGGAAAACAGCTGGGGCCAACGTCCTGACTTTC. Full variable domain (rest looked up from reference TRBV5-4 and TRBJ2-6): ETGVTQSPTHLIKTRGQQVTLRCSSQSGHNTVSWYQQALGQGPQFIFQYYREEENGRGNFPPRFSGLQFPNYSSELNVNALELDDSALYLCASRKTAGANVLTFGAGSRLTVL.

The chain carries TRBV10-3 and TRBJ2-1; 12 bases match TRBD2. Germline V gene lookup returns CDR1 ENHRY and CDR2 SYGVKD. The CDR3 consists of 17 residues. J gave up 6 bases and V 3 bases, and 9 bases lay outside the gene matches. CDR3 region: CAISERTSGTILNEQFF. The CDR3 DNA reads TGTGCCATCAGTGAACGGACTAGCGGGACTATACTCAATGAGCAGTTCTTC.

The chain joins TRBV10-3 to TRBJ1-2; the D gene is possibly TRBD1 (6 bases). The CDR3 has 13 amino acids. Between the trimmed V and J ends, which lost 6 bases and 6 bases, there was a span of 14 bases. Per germline, CDR1 ENHRY and CDR2 SYGVKD. For the CDR3, the DNA is TGTGCCATCAGGAAGACAGGTTCGGATGGCTACACCTTC. Translated: CAIRKTGSDGYTF.